One and the same sample provided the 30 T cell receptor beta chains below, sequenced in a study of tumor-infiltrating lymphocytes in localized non-small cell lung cancer. Assay used: immunoSEQ multiplex PCR; TCRdb lists only in-frame clones, some missing. Of 23,000 or so clones listed, approximately 64% were seen once; the top ten hold about 5.6%. The sample consisted of lung tumor tissue. The receptor source for this set is a human donor with non-small cell lung cancer.

V usage is TRBV5-4 and J usage is TRBJ2-5; D may be TRBD1 (5 bases). V was shortened by 4 bases and J by 2 bases, with 9 bases between the two germline ends. In germline, CDR1 is SGHNT, CDR2 YYREEE (reference sequence). The CDR3 runs 13 residues. The CDR3 here is CASSLGQQETQYF. The CDR3 DNA follows: TGTGCCAGCAGCCTGGGGCAGCAAGAGACCCAGTACTTC.

Worth noting for this clone: The junction and the germline gene differ at one end; a read error may be behind it. V is TRBV2 and J is TRBJ2-3; 7 bases match TRBD2. This CDR3 is 11 amino acids long. Germline CDR1 and CDR2: SNHLY and FYNNEI. The CDR3 DNA sequence: TGTGCCAGCAGCCGGGACTACACGAGGGATTTT. This codes for CASSRDYTRDF.

J is TRBJ2-1 and V is TRBV30; 8 bases agree with TRBD2. CDR3 length equals 16 residues. V lost 2 bases and J lost 2; bases outside the gene matches: 8. CDR1 and CDR2 (germline): GTSNPN, SVGIG (reference sequence). The CDR3 sequence is CAWSPPTAGAYNEQFF. In nucleotides, the CDR3 is TGTGCCTGGAGTCCCCCAACAGCGGGGGCCTACAATGAGCAGTTCTTC.

This clone appeared once. The chain links TRBV7-2 to TRBJ1-4, with D uncertain. Germline-derived CDR1 and CDR2 are SGHTA and FQGNSA. The CDR3 runs 12 residues. V was trimmed by 1 base and J by 10 bases, leaving 7 bases between them. The DNA for the CDR3 is TGTGCCAGCAGCTTAGGGTCTCGAAAACTGTTTTTT. Protein sequence: CASSLGSRKLFF.

The rearrangement joins TRBV6-5 to TRBJ2-2; D is ambiguous. With 2 bases removed from V and 0 bases from J, the gap between germline ends came to 7 bases. Per the germline V gene, CDR1 is MNHEY and CDR2 is SVGAGI. The CDR3 has 15 amino acids. The CDR3, as DNA: TGTGCCAGCAGTTACCAACCCTCGAACACCGGGGAGCTGTTTTTT. Translation gives CASSYQPSNTGELFF.

The chain carries TRBV5-1 and TRBJ2-7; a weak D match, TRBD1 (5 bases). The V gene's germline CDR1 is SGHRS and CDR2 YFSETQ. The CDR3 consists of 15 residues. Deletions cut 4 bases from V and 1 base from J, with 15 bases between. CDR3 nucleotide sequence: TGCGCCAGCAGCGCTCCCGACAGATTATCCTACGAGCAGTACTTC. It yields the protein CASSAPDRLSYEQYF.

This sequence joins TRBV7-2 and TRBJ2-7; unclear D gene. V lost 2 bases and J 1 base, leaving 6 bases between the germline ends. Per the germline V gene, CDR1 is SGHTA and CDR2 is FQGNSA. The length of the CDR3 is 13 residues. The CDR3 loop is CASSLQVSYEQYF. CDR3 nucleotide sequence: TGTGCCAGCAGCTTACAGGTATCCTACGAGCAGTACTTC.

The chain uses TRBV5-1 and TRBJ1-2, with D perhaps matching TRBD1 (5 bases). This CDR3 is built from 14 residues. Germline V gene sequence: CDR1 SGHRS, CDR2 YFSETQ. Trimming pared 0 bases from V and 4 bases from J, leaving 10 bases between. CDR3 nucleotide sequence: TGCGCCAGCAGCTTGGATGGGGGTGTCTATGGCTACACCTTC. This encodes CASSLDGGVYGYTF.

This chain links TRBV6-7 with TRBJ2-3; 8 positions agree with TRBD2. TRBV6-7 is designated an ORF whose function remains uncertain. The CDR3 totals 18 residues. Trimming at V came to 11 bases and at J to 0 bases, leaving 19 bases not matched to a gene. CDR3 DNA sequence: TGTGCCTCTCAAGGGCTAGCGGGCACTCTGACTAGCACAGATACGCAGTATTTT. Translated: CASQGLAGTLTSTDTQYF.

This sequence joins TRBV19 and TRBJ2-3, with TRBD1 as a possible D gene (5 bases). V lost 6 bases and J 3 bases, leaving 25 bases between the germline ends. The CDR3 consists of 18 residues. CDR1 and CDR2 (germline): LNHDA, SQIVND (reference sequence). CDR3: CASRARTNEGVDTDTQYF. The CDR3 nucleotides are TGTGCCAGTAGGGCCAGGACAAATGAAGGGGTGGATACAGATACGCAGTATTTT.

Only a few counts were recorded for this clone. The chain employs TRBV9 and TRBJ1-1; D is ambiguous. CDR3 length: 13 amino acids. Looked up from germline, CDR1 is SGDLS and CDR2 is YYNGEE. V dropped 4 bases and J dropped 0 bases, with 7 bases sitting between them. The CDR3 DNA is TGTGCCAGCAGCCCCGGGGTGAACACTGAAGCTTTCTTT. Residues: CASSPGVNTEAFF.

The rearrangement links TRBV28 to TRBJ1-4, with D hard to call. Germline CDR1 and CDR2: MDHEN and SYDVKM. The CDR3 is 15 residues long. The V and J ends lost 3 bases and 0 bases respectively, with 8 bases between them. The CDR3 region is CASSLDGSTNEKLFF. For the CDR3, the DNA is TGTGCCAGCAGTTTGGACGGTTCAACTAATGAAAAACTGTTTTTT.

V is TRBV5-5 and J is TRBJ2-2; no definite D call. Trimming cost V 7 bases and J 2 bases, with 12 bases left between them. The CDR3 runs 14 residues. Germline values: CDR1 SGHKS, CDR2 YYEKEE (reference sequence). For the CDR3, the DNA is TGTGCCAGCTCTTTCCTAGTTAACACCGGGGAGCTGTTTTTT. Protein product: CASSFLVNTGELFF.

This sequence joins TRBV4-2 and TRBJ2-3; TRBD2 aligns across 7 bases. CDR3 length: 15 residues. V was pared by 4 bases and J by 5 bases, with 9 bases of the junction left unmatched. Germline V lookup: CDR1 LGHNA, CDR2 YNFKEQ. In nucleotides, the CDR3 is TGTGCCAGCAGCCCTGGCGGGAGAAGGAAAGATACGCAGTATTTT. Translated, it gives CASSPGGRRKDTQYF.

This clone was seen more than once but under ten times. This chain uses TRBV30 with TRBJ1-1; weak D call: TRBD1 (6 bases). Deletions cut 3 bases from V and 7 bases from J, with 12 bases between. The CDR3 consists of 12 residues. Germline V gene lookup returns CDR1 GTSNPN and CDR2 SVGIG (reference sequence). CDR3 sequence (DNA): TGTGCCTGGAGCCAGGGGAGCCATGAAGCTTTCTTT. This encodes CAWSQGSHEAFF. Combining the CDR3 with reference TRBV30 and TRBJ1-1 gives the whole variable domain SQTIHQWPATLVQPVGSPLSLECTVEGTSNPNLYWYRQAAGRGLQLLFYSVGIGQISSEVPQNLSASRPQDRQFILSSKKLLLSDSGFYLCAWSQGSHEAFFGQGTRLTVV.

This clone was observed once. DNA for the CDR3: TGCGCCAGCAGCAGTCCAACAGATACGCAGTATTTT. Translation: CASSSPTDTQYF. V gene TRBV5-1 combines with J gene TRBJ2-3; no firm D call. The CDR3 consists of 12 residues. The V end lost 4 bases, the J end lost 3 bases, and 6 bases lay between the germline ends. Looked up from germline, CDR1 is SGHRS and CDR2 is YFSETQ.

This chain uses TRBV19 with TRBJ2-3; D is ambiguous. The CDR3 is made up of 13 amino acids. The germline V gene has CDR1 LNHDA and CDR2 SQIVND (reference sequence). V lost 7 bases and J lost 6, with 14 bases in between. The CDR3 spells CASMWVGSDTQYF. For the CDR3, the DNA is TGTGCCAGTATGTGGGTAGGATCGGATACGCAGTATTTT.

This clone has a handful of counts. The V call is TRBV14, the J call TRBJ2-1, with 11 bases matching TRBD2. V trimming: 0 bases; J trimming: 3 bases; junction bases outside the gene matches: 10. The V gene's germline CDR1 is SGHDN and CDR2 FVKESK. The length of the CDR3 is 19 residues. The CDR3 loop is CASSQDQTSGSPLYNEQFF. In nucleotides, the CDR3 is TGTGCCAGCAGCCAAGATCAAACTAGCGGGAGCCCCCTCTACAATGAGCAGTTCTTC. Looking up the rest from reference TRBV14 and TRBJ2-1 gives the full variable domain: EAGVTQFPSHSVIEKGQTVTLRCDPISGHDNLYWYRRVMGKEIKFLLHFVKESKQDESGMPNNRFLAERTGGTYSTLKVQPAELEDSGVYFCASSQDQTSGSPLYNEQFFGPGTRLTVL.

This chain links TRBV30 with TRBJ2-3, with no clear D. The CDR3 covers 12 residues. The germline V and J ends were trimmed by 3 bases and 0 bases, with 4 bases remaining between them. CDR1 GTSNPN and CDR2 SVGIG come from the germline V gene (reference sequence). CDR3 nucleotide sequence: TGTGCCTGGAGCGGGAGCACAGATACGCAGTATTTT. Translating it yields CAWSGSTDTQYF.

The chain employs TRBV7-9 and TRBJ1-1; D not resolved. Germline loops: CDR1 SEHNR, CDR2 FQNEAQ (reference sequence). CDR3 length: 13 amino acids. V lost 3 bases and J lost 3, with 8 bases in between. CDR3 DNA: TGTGCCAGCAGCTTCCGGGCAGACACTGAAGCTTTCTTT. It specifies CASSFRADTEAFF.

The rearrangement links TRBV2 to TRBJ2-2; 7 bases agree with TRBD1. V dropped 8 bases and J dropped 3; count of bases not matched to a gene: 9. The CDR3 loop spans 15 amino acids. In germline, CDR1 is SNHLY, CDR2 FYNNEI. The CDR3 nucleotides are TGTGCCAGCTATTCCGGGACAGAATACACCGGGGAGCTGTTTTTT. Its translation: CASYSGTEYTGELFF.

The chain couples TRBV5-1 to TRBJ2-2; 12 bases line up with TRBD1. Germline CDR1 and CDR2: SGHRS and YFSETQ. The junction had 6 bases not matched to a gene; V was cut back by 4 bases and J by 5 bases. The CDR3 is 16 residues long. The CDR3 spells CASSPGQGARTGELFF. CDR3 DNA: TGCGCCAGCAGCCCGGGACAGGGGGCAAGGACCGGGGAGCTGTTTTTT.

The J gene is TRBJ2-2, the V gene TRBV2; 12 bases are shared with TRBD1. The J segment lost 6 bases and the V segment lost 8 bases, leaving 19 bases of the junction unmatched. The CDR3 sequence is 19 residues long. The germline V gene encodes CDR1 SNHLY and CDR2 FYNNEI. CDR3 in amino acids: CASALTGQGAKVRPGELFF. The CDR3 bases are TGTGCCAGCGCCCTAACGGGACAGGGGGCAAAGGTTAGGCCCGGGGAGCTGTTTTTT. The full variable domain, completed using reference TRBV2 and TRBJ2-2, is EPEVTQTPSHQVTQMGQEVILRCVPISNHLYFYWYRQILGQKVEFLVSFYNNEISEKSEIFDDQFSVERPDGSNFTLKIRSTKLEDSAMYFCASALTGQGAKVRPGELFFGEGSRLTVL.

This clone was observed a handful of times. This chain connects TRBV5-4 to TRBJ1-2, with D possibly TRBD1 on 5 matching bases. Deletions cut 3 bases from V and 7 bases from J, with 10 bases between. The CDR3 loop spans 12 amino acids. CDR1 is SGHNT and CDR2 is YYREEE in the germline V gene (reference sequence). CDR3 DNA: TGTGCCAGCAGCTGGGACGGGAGTGGCTACACCTTC. This sequence encodes CASSWDGSGYTF.

The chain links TRBV5-1 to TRBJ2-3; 12 bases map to TRBD1. The CDR3 has 17 amino acids. Looked up from germline, CDR1 is SGHRS and CDR2 is YFSETQ. Trimming removed 1 base from V and 5 bases from J; junction bases left unmatched: 8. This CDR3 is CASSLPGQGAGGDTQYF. The CDR3 DNA is TGCGCCAGCAGCTTGCCGGGACAGGGGGCCGGTGGAGATACGCAGTATTTT.

J is TRBJ2-3 and V is TRBV29-1; 9 nucleotides align to TRBD1. CDR3 length: 12 amino acids. V was clipped by 5 bases and J by 4 bases; unmatched bases: 1. CDR1 and CDR2 from the germline V gene are SQVTM and ANQGSEA. Written as DNA, the CDR3 is TGCAGCGTTACAGGGGGCGCAGATACGCAGTATTTT. Translation gives CSVTGGADTQYF.

This clone was counted once. The CDR3 sequence is CASSPGLAEETQYF. In nucleotides, the CDR3 is TGTGCCAGCAGCCCGGGGCTAGCGGAAGAGACCCAGTACTTC. This chain links TRBV9 with TRBJ2-5; 7 nucleotides align to TRBD2. With 4 bases clipped from V and 3 bases from J, the junction kept 6 bases outside the gene matches. The CDR3 consists of 14 residues. From germline, CDR1 is SGDLS and CDR2 YYNGEE.

The CDR3 protein is CASSPRDTDPSYEQYF. In DNA, the CDR3 is TGTGCCAGCAGCCCGAGGGACACCGATCCCTCCTACGAGCAGTACTTC. This chain uses TRBV7-9 with TRBJ2-7, with D possibly matching TRBD1 (6 bases). CDR1 SEHNR and CDR2 FQNEAQ come from the germline V gene (reference sequence). V lost 5 bases, J lost 0 bases, and 17 bases lay in between. The CDR3 extends over 16 amino acids.

The chain carries TRBV6-6 and TRBJ2-1; tentative D call: TRBD2 (5 bases). V lost 2 bases to trimming and J lost 5 bases, with 10 bases between them. CDR1 is MNHNY, CDR2 SVGAGI, per germline (reference sequence). The CDR3 sequence is 14 residues long. CDR3 nucleotide sequence: TGTGCCAGCAGTTACCAGGACGGGGACAATGAGCAGTTCTTC. This sequence encodes CASSYQDGDNEQFF.

V is TRBV5-6 and J is TRBJ2-1; a weak D match, TRBD1 (5 bases). Germline CDR1 SGHDT, CDR2 YYEEEE. Trimming stripped 6 bases from V and 8 bases from J, with 15 bases between. This CDR3 has 13 amino acids. As DNA, the CDR3 is TGTGCCAGCACCCAAAGGGGTGGTGATGAGCAGTTCTTC. This translates into CASTQRGGDEQFF. Variable domain in full (rest from reference TRBV5-6 and TRBJ2-1): DAGVTQSPTHLIKTRGQQVTLRCSPKSGHDTVSWYQQALGQGPQFIFQYYEEEERQRGNFPDRFSGHQFPNYSSELNVNALLLGDSALYLCASTQRGGDEQFFGPGTRLTVL.